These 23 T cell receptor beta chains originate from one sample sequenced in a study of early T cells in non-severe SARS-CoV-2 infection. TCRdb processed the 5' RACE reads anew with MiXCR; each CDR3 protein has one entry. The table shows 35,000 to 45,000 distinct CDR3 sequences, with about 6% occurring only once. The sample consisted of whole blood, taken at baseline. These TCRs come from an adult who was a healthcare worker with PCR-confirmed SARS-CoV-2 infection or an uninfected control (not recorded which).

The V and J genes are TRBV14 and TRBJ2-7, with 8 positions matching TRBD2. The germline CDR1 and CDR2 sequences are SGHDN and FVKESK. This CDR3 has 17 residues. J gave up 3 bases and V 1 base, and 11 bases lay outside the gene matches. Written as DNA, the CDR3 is TGTGCCAGCAGCCAAGCCGGACAAGCCGCGGGAGGCTACGAGCAGTACTTC. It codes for CASSQAGQAAGGYEQYF. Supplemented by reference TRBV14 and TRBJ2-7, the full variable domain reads EAGVTQFPSHSVIEKGQTVTLRCDPISGHDNLYWYRRVMGKEIKFLLHFVKESKQDESGMPNNRFLAERTGGTYSTLKVQPAELEDSGVYFCASSQAGQAAGGYEQYFGPGTRLTVT.

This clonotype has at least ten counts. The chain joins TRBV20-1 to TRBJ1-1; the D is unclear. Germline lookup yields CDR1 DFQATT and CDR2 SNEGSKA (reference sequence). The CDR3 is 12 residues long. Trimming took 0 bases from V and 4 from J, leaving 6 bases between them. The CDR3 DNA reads TGCAGTGCTAGAGATAGGAGCACTGAAGCTTTCTTT. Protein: CSARDRSTEAFF.

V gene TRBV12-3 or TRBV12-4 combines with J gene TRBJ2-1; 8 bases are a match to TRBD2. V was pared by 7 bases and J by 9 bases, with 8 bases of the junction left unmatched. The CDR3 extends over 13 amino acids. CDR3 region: CASTPGGAPEQFF. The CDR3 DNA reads TGTGCCAGCACCCCCGGGGGGGCGCCTGAGCAGTTCTTC.

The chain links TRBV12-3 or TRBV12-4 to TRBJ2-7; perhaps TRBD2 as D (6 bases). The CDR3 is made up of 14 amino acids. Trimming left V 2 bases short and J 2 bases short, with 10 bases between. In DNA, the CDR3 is TGTGCCAGCAGTTTACTCCGGGAGCCCTACGAGCAGTACTTC. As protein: CASSLLREPYEQYF.

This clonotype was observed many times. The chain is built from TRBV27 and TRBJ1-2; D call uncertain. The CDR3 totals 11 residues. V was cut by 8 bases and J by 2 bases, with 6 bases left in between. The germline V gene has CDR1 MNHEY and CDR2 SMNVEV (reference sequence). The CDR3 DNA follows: TGTGCCAGCGGCCAAAACTATGGCTACACCTTC. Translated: CASGQNYGYTF.

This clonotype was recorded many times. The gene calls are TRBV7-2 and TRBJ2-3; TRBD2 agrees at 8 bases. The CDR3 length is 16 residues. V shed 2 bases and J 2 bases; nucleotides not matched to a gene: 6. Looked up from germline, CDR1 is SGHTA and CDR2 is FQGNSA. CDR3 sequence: CASSLRAGDTTDTQYF. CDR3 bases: TGTGCCAGCAGCTTACGAGCGGGGGATACCACAGATACGCAGTATTTT.

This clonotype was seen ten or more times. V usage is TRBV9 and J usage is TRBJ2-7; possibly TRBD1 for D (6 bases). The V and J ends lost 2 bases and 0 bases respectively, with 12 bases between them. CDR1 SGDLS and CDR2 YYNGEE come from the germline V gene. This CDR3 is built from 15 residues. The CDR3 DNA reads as TGTGCCAGCAGCGTTCGGGCAGGGGTCTCCTACGAGCAGTACTTC. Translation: CASSVRAGVSYEQYF. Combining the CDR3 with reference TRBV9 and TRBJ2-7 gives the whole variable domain DSGVTQTPKHLITATGQRVTLRCSPRSGDLSVYWYQQSLDQGLQFLIQYYNGEERAKGNILERFSAQQFPDLHSELNLSSLELGDSALYFCASSVRAGVSYEQYFGPGTRLTVT.

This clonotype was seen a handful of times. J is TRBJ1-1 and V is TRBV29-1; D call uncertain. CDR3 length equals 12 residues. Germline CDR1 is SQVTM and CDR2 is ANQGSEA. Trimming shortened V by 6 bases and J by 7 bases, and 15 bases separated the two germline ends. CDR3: CSVSGRSLEAFF. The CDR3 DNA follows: TGCAGCGTCTCCGGACGGTCCCTTGAAGCTTTCTTT.

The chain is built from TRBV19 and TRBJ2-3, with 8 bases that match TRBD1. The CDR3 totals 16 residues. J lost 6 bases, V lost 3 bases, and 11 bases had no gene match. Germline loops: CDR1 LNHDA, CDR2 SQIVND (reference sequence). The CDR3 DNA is TGTGCCAGTAGTATCGGTGCAGGGGGCAGTAGGGATACGCAGTATTTT. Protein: CASSIGAGGSRDTQYF.

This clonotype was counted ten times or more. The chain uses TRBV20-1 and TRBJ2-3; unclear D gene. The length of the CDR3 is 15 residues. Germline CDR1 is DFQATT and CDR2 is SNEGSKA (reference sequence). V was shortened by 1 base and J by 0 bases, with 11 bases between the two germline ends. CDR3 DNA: TGCAGTGCTAGAGTGGTCCAGTCTAGCACAGATACGCAGTATTTT. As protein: CSARVVQSSTDTQYF.

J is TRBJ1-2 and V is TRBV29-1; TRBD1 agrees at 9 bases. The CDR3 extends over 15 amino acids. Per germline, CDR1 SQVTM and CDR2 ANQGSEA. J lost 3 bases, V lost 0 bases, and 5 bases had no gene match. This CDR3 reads CSVEERDRGYYGYTF. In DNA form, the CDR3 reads TGCAGCGTTGAAGAAAGAGACAGGGGGTACTATGGCTACACCTTC.

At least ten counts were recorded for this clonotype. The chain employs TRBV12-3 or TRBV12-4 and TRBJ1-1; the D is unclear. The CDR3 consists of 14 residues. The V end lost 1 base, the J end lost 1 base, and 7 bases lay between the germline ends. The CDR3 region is CASSLGGRNTEAFF. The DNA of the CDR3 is TGTGCCAGCAGTTTAGGAGGGAGGAACACTGAAGCTTTCTTT.

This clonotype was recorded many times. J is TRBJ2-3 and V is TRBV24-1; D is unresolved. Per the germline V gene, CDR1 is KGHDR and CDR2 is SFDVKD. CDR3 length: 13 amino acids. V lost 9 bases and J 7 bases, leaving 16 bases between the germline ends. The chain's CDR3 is CATEGSAVNTQYF. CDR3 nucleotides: TGTGCCACCGAAGGATCTGCGGTGAATACGCAGTATTTT.

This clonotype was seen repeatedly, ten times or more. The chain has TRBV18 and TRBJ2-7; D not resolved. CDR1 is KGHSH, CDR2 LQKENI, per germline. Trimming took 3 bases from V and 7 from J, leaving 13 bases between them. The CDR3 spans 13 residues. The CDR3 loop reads CASSPGTLQEQYF. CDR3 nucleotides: TGTGCCAGCTCACCCGGAACGTTGCAAGAGCAGTACTTC.

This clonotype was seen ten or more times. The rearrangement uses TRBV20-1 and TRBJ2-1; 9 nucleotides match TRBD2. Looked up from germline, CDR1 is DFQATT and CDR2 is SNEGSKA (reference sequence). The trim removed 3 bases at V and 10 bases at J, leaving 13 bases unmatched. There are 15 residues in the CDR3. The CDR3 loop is CSASRGTSPVREQFF. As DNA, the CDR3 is TGCAGTGCTAGCAGGGGGACTAGCCCCGTTAGGGAGCAGTTCTTC.

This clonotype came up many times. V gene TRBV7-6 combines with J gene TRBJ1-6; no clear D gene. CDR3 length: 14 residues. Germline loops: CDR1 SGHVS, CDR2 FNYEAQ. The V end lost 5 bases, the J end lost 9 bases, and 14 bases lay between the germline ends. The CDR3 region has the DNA TGTGCCAGCAGCCCCGACGGATTCAGTTCACCCCTCCACTTT. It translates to CASSPDGFSSPLHF.

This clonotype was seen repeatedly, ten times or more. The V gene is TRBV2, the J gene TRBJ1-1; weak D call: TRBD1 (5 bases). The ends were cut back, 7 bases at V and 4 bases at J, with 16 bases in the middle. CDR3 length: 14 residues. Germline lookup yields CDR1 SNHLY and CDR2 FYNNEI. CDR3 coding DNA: TGTGCCAGCATCAGAAGGGAGGGGCCCACTGAAGCTTTCTTT. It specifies CASIRREGPTEAFF.

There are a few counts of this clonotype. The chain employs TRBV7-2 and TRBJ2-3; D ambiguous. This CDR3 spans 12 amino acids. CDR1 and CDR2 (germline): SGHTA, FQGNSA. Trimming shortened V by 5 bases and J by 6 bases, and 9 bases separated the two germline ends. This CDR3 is CASSGFVDTQYF. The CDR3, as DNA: TGTGCCAGCAGCGGGTTCGTGGATACGCAGTATTTT.

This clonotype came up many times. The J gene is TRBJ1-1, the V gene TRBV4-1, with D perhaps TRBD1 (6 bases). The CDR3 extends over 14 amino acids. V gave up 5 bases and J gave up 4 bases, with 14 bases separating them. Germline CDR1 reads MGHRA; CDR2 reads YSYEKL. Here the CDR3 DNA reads TGCGCCAGCAGCTTCTTAGGGGGAGGCACTGAAGCTTTCTTT. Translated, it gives CASSFLGGGTEAFF.

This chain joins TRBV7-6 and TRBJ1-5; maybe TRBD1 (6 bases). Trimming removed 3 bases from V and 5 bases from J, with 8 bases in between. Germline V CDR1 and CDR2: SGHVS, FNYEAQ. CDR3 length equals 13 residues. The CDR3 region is CASSFAGDQPQHF. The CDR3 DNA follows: TGTGCCAGCAGCTTTGCAGGGGATCAGCCCCAGCATTTT.

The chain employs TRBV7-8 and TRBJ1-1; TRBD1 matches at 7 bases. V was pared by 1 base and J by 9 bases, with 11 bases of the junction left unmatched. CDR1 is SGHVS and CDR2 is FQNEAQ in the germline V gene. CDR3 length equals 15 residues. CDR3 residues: CASSLGDSASLKAFF. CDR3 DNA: TGTGCCAGCAGCTTAGGGGACAGTGCTTCCTTAAAAGCTTTCTTT.

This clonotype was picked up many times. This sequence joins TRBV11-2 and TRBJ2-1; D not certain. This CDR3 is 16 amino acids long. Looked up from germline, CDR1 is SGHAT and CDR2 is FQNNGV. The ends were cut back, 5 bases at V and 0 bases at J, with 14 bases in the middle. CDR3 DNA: TGTGCCAGCAGCGCCCGGACGGATTTCTCCTACAATGAGCAGTTCTTC. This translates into CASSARTDFSYNEQFF. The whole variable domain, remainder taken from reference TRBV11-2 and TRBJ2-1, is EAGVAQSPRYKIIEKRQSVAFWCNPISGHATLYWYQQILGQGPKLLIQFQNNGVVDDSQLPKDRFSAERLKGVDSTLKIQPAKLEDSAVYLCASSARTDFSYNEQFFGPGTRLTVL.

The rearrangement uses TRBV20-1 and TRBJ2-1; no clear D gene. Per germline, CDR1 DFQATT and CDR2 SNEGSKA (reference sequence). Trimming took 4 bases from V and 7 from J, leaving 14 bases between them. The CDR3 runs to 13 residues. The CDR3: CSATRPKSNEQFF. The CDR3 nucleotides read TGCAGTGCTACCCGGCCCAAATCGAATGAGCAGTTCTTC.